These 26 T cell receptor beta chains were sequenced from one sample in a study of T cell responses to AZD1222 COVID-19 vaccine. Only in-frame clones appear in the TCRdb table, and some are missing; sequencing was by immunoSEQ multiplex PCR. The data hold roughly 140,000 clones, with 80% to 95% observed a single time. The specimen was peripheral blood, collected on day 0 of AZD1222 vaccination. The receptors here all came from an adult in good health.

By share, this clone counts as medium-sized. The genes are TRBV15 and TRBJ2-7; the match to TRBD2 covers 15 bases. Germline assignment: CDR1 LNHNV and CDR2 YYDKDF (reference sequence). V lost 5 bases to trimming and J lost 5 bases; unmatched junction nucleotides: 10. This CDR3 contains 17 residues. CDR3 residues: CATSPRTSGRELDEQYF. CDR3 DNA: TGTGCCACCAGCCCACGGACTAGCGGGAGGGAGTTAGACGAGCAGTACTTC.

The chain's CDR3 is CASREDSYNEQFF. CDR3 bases: TGTGCCAGCAGGGAGGACAGTTACAATGAGCAGTTCTTC. The chain uses TRBV6-5 and TRBJ2-1, with D tentatively TRBD1 (6 bases). Germline V gene lookup returns CDR1 MNHEY and CDR2 SVGAGI. V was clipped by 6 bases and J by 4 bases, with 10 bases between them. The CDR3 loop spans 13 amino acids.

The rearrangement links TRBV18 to TRBJ1-1, with D unclear. The CDR3 covers 14 residues. V shed 6 bases and J shed 0 bases, with 11 bases lying between them. Germline V gives CDR1 KGHSH, CDR2 LQKENI. The CDR3 spells CASSRGGLNTEAFF. Written as DNA, the CDR3 is TGTGCCAGCTCCCGAGGAGGGTTGAACACTGAAGCTTTCTTT.

The V gene is TRBV10-3, the J gene TRBJ2-7, with a possible D match to TRBD2 (7 bases). V lost 4 bases and J 7 bases, leaving 20 bases between the germline ends. This CDR3 comprises 15 residues. CDR1 is ENHRY and CDR2 is SYGVKD in the germline V gene. CDR3 sequence reads: CAISAQPAGAWEQYF. The CDR3 nucleotides are TGTGCCATCAGTGCCCAGCCCGCGGGGGCGTGGGAGCAGTACTTC.

The chain carries TRBV28 and TRBJ1-6; 9 bases map to TRBD1. The CDR3 runs to 14 residues. The V segment lost 4 bases and the J segment 13 bases; nucleotides outside the gene matches: 8. Germline values: CDR1 MDHEN, CDR2 SYDVKM. CDR3 in DNA: TGTGCCAGCAGTTCCGGGACAGGGATGGATCCCCTCCACTTT. The encoded protein is CASSSGTGMDPLHF.

The chain combines TRBV5-4 with TRBJ2-1, with 12 positions matching TRBD2. The germline V gene has CDR1 SGHNT and CDR2 YYREEE (reference sequence). The CDR3 is 14 residues long. After removal of 1 base from V and 11 bases from J, the junction contained 4 bases not matched to a gene. CDR3: CASSLLAGGPKQFF. The CDR3, as DNA: TGTGCCAGCAGCTTGCTAGCGGGAGGGCCTAAGCAGTTCTTC.

The gene calls are TRBV19 and TRBJ1-5; perhaps TRBD1 as D (6 bases). The V end was cut by 5 bases, the J end by 6 bases, with 20 bases between. The CDR3 sequence is 16 residues long. Germline CDR1 is LNHDA and CDR2 is SQIVND (reference sequence). CDR3 in amino acids: CASSSILGGAAQPQHF. In nucleotides, the CDR3 is TGTGCCAGTAGTTCAATCCTGGGGGGGGCTGCTCAGCCCCAGCATTTT.

The chain carries TRBV7-6 and TRBJ2-7, with 14 bases matching TRBD2. The CDR3 extends over 21 amino acids. V shed 1 base, J shed 9 bases, and the junction held 23 bases outside the gene matches. Germline V gene sequence: CDR1 SGHVS, CDR2 FNYEAQ. DNA of the CDR3: TGTGCCAGCAGCTTAGTATACCGGGGGACTAGCGGGAGTCCCAAACAAAAGGGGCAGTACTTC. Its protein is CASSLVYRGTSGSPKQKGQYF.

V and J are TRBV15 and TRBJ1-2, with a possible D match to TRBD1 (5 bases). This CDR3 comprises 15 residues. Trimming took off 3 bases at V and 3 bases at J, with 14 bases between the two ends. Germline V gene data show CDR1 as LNHNV and CDR2 as YYDKDF (reference sequence). CDR3 DNA sequence: TGTGCCACCAGCAGCCCGCGACGGGGGGACTATGGCTACACCTTC. It specifies CATSSPRRGDYGYTF.

The chain combines TRBV20-1 with TRBJ2-1; D is unclear. This CDR3 is built from 11 residues. The V end was cut by 5 bases, the J end by 7 bases, with 9 bases between. The germline V gene encodes CDR1 DFQATT and CDR2 SNEGSKA (reference sequence). The CDR3 spells CSAELGNEQFF. In DNA, the CDR3 is TGCAGTGCTGAGCTAGGGAATGAGCAGTTCTTC.

The chain couples TRBV7-2 to TRBJ2-1; perhaps TRBD2 as D (6 bases). In germline, CDR1 is SGHTA, CDR2 FQGNSA. CDR3 length: 11 amino acids. V was pared by 1 base and J by 15 bases, with 10 bases between. The CDR3 DNA reads as TGTGCCAGCAGCTTAGGGGACTTCTTGTTCTTC. It specifies CASSLGDFLFF.

The V and J genes are TRBV2 and TRBJ2-7; TRBD2 matches 8 bases. CDR3 size: 13 residues. Germline CDR1 SNHLY, CDR2 FYNNEI. V lost 4 bases and J lost 2; bases outside the gene matches: 1. CDR3 protein: CASSAGLAYEQYF. The CDR3 coding sequence is TGTGCCAGCAGTGCGGGACTAGCCTACGAGCAGTACTTC.

This rearrangement joins TRBV5-1 to TRBJ1-6; possible D gene TRBD1, 5 bases. The CDR3 covers 13 residues. Germline loops: CDR1 SGHRS, CDR2 YFSETQ. The germline V and J ends were trimmed by 0 bases and 11 bases, with 9 bases remaining between them. The CDR3 bases are TGCGCCAGCAGCTTGGAAGGGGAGGCACCCCTCCACTTT. Translation gives CASSLEGEAPLHF. Full variable domain (missing parts from reference TRBV5-1 and TRBJ1-6): KAGVTQTPRYLIKTRGQQVTLSCSPISGHRSVSWYQQTPGQGLQFLFEYFSETQRNKGNFPGRFSGRQFSNSRSEMNVSTLELGDSALYLCASSLEGEAPLHFGNGTRLTVT.

The chain joins TRBV30 to TRBJ1-5; D is uncertain. V lost 0 bases and J lost 0, with 9 bases in between. This CDR3 has 15 amino acids. The germline V gene has CDR1 GTSNPN and CDR2 SVGIG (reference sequence). The CDR3 spells CAWSVRGYSNQPQHF. In DNA, the CDR3 is TGTGCCTGGAGTGTAAGAGGGTATAGCAATCAGCCCCAGCATTTT.

This rearrangement joins TRBV5-6 to TRBJ2-7, with 12 bases that match TRBD1. Germline V gene lookup returns CDR1 SGHDT and CDR2 YYEEEE. The CDR3 totals 15 residues. J gave up 6 bases and V 0 bases, and 4 bases lay outside the gene matches. Here the CDR3 DNA reads TGTGCCAGCAGCTTGGCGGGACAGGGGGCCGTCGAGCAGTACTTC. It yields the protein CASSLAGQGAVEQYF.

The chain is built from TRBV6-4 and TRBJ2-1; no firm D call. The germline V gene encodes CDR1 MRHNA and CDR2 SNTAGT. The CDR3 has 16 residues. Trimming left V 0 bases short and J 8 bases short, with 17 bases between. CDR3 protein: CASSDSSELGLHEQFF. The CDR3 DNA reads TGTGCCAGCAGTGACTCATCGGAGCTAGGGCTTCATGAGCAGTTCTTC.

The table lists this clone with a count of one. The rearrangement links TRBV9 to TRBJ1-2, with D perhaps TRBD1 (5 bases). V dropped 3 bases and J dropped 8 bases, with 23 bases sitting between them. The CDR3 has 16 amino acids. Germline V gene data show CDR1 as SGDLS and CDR2 as YYNGEE. CDR3 sequence (DNA): TGTGCCAGCAGCGCAACACCCACGGAAGGGGTTGGGGGCTACACCTTC. This codes for CASSATPTEGVGGYTF.

The chain uses TRBV2 and TRBJ1-6; perhaps TRBD1 as D (5 bases). V shed 4 bases and J shed 4 bases, with 14 bases lying between them. Germline values: CDR1 SNHLY, CDR2 FYNNEI. CDR3 size: 16 residues. The DNA of the CDR3 is TGTGCCAGCAGTGGAGTTGGTACAGGATATAATTCACCCCTCCACTTT. The encoded protein is CASSGVGTGYNSPLHF. The full variable domain, with the rest looked up from reference TRBV2 and TRBJ1-6, is EPEVTQTPSHQVTQMGQEVILRCVPISNHLYFYWYRQILGQKVEFLVSFYNNEISEKSEIFDDQFSVERPDGSNFTLKIRSTKLEDSAMYFCASSGVGTGYNSPLHFGNGTRLTVT.

The chain links TRBV12-3 or TRBV12-4 to TRBJ1-2; D is ambiguous. Trimming shortened V by 5 bases and J by 8 bases, and 12 bases separated the two germline ends. CDR3 length: 12 amino acids. The CDR3 here is CASSIGFEGYTF. CDR3 sequence (DNA): TGTGCCAGCAGTATCGGGTTCGAGGGCTACACCTTC.

The chain is built from TRBV18 and TRBJ1-1, with TRBD1 as a possible D gene (5 bases). The CDR3 totals 17 residues. Germline V gene lookup returns CDR1 KGHSH and CDR2 LQKENI. Trimming left V 3 bases short and J 1 base short, with 18 bases between. Here the CDR3 DNA reads TGTGCCAGCTCACCGACGTATTCCGGGACCCCGAACACTGAAGCTTTCTTT. It codes for CASSPTYSGTPNTEAFF.

V usage is TRBV19 and J usage is TRBJ1-1, with 9 bases lining up with TRBD1. Germline lookup yields CDR1 LNHDA and CDR2 SQIVND (reference sequence). V trimming: 9 bases; J trimming: 5 bases; junction bases outside the gene matches: 13. CDR3 length: 15 residues. The CDR3 DNA reads as TGTGCCAGCGTACCAACCGGGACAGGGAGAACTGAAGCTTTCTTT. Translated, it gives CASVPTGTGRTEAFF.

V usage is TRBV15 and J usage is TRBJ1-1; D may be TRBD1 (5 bases). V lost 5 bases, J lost 8 bases, and 18 bases lay in between. The length of the CDR3 is 14 residues. The V gene's germline CDR1 is LNHNV and CDR2 YYDKDF (reference sequence). CDR3 protein: CATSRYGGSTEAFF. As DNA, the CDR3 is TGTGCCACCAGCCGCTACGGGGGGTCGACGGAAGCTTTCTTT. The entire variable domain, with the rest obtained from reference TRBV15 and TRBJ1-1, is as follows: DAMVIQNPRYQVTQFGKPVTLSCSQTLNHNVMYWYQQKSSQAPKLLFHYYDKDFNNEADTPDNFQSRRPNTSFCFLDIRSPGLGDTAMYLCATSRYGGSTEAFFGQGTRLTVV.

The V gene is TRBV5-1, the J gene TRBJ2-5; TRBD2 is a possible D gene (5 bases). Germline assignment: CDR1 SGHRS and CDR2 YFSETQ. Deletions cut 1 base from V and 1 base from J, with 20 bases between. This CDR3 has 18 residues. The CDR3 is CASSLNPSVSGFQETQYF. CDR3 nucleotides: TGCGCCAGCAGCTTGAATCCGTCTGTCAGCGGCTTCCAAGAGACCCAGTACTTC.

The chain has TRBV10-3 and TRBJ2-1, with D uncertain. V shed 6 bases and J shed 2 bases, with 11 bases lying between them. This CDR3 is 14 amino acids long. The germline gives CDR1 ENHRY, CDR2 SYGVKD. For the CDR3, the DNA is TGTGCCATCAGGGAGCTGGCGGCCTACAATGAGCAGTTCTTC. This encodes CAIRELAAYNEQFF.

CDR3 sequence (DNA): TGCGCCAGCAGCTTGGAAAGGGAGACTGGGGCCAACGTCCTGACTTTC. Residues: CASSLERETGANVLTF. This chain uses TRBV5-1 with TRBJ2-6; tentative D call: TRBD2 (5 bases). The germline V and J ends were trimmed by 0 bases and 2 bases, with 9 bases remaining between them. The CDR3 covers 16 residues. Germline CDR1 is SGHRS and CDR2 is YFSETQ.

The chain recombines TRBV11-2 with TRBJ2-3; 7 bases match TRBD1. The CDR3 is made up of 15 amino acids. The germline gives CDR1 SGHAT, CDR2 FQNNGV. Trimming at V came to 4 bases and at J to 0 bases, leaving 4 bases not matched to a gene. The CDR3 loop is CASSYRDRSTDTQYF. The CDR3 DNA is TGTGCCAGCAGCTACCGGGACAGAAGCACAGATACGCAGTATTTT.